This record concerns one TCR beta chain sequence. Its antigen is currently unknown. Patients were adults with ileal or ileocolonic Crohn's disease needing resection. The sample originates from a study of T cell repertoires in ileal Crohn's disease. As for the study in general: About half of patients got postoperative therapy: approximately twelve thiopurines, 18 anti-TNF. Study-wide points: Clonal expansions were more frequent in active smokers than non-smokers at surgery.

Clones were sequenced by immunoSEQ multiplex PCR, and TCRdb holds only the in-frame ones, with some missing. The data show 15,000 to 20,000 clones, around 66% seen once. The germline V gene has CDR1 MNHNS and CDR2 SASEGT. This CDR3 region has 14 residues. V was pared by 5 bases and J by 5 bases, with 4 bases of the junction left unmatched. The rearrangement joins TRBV6-1 to TRBJ1-5; TRBD1 aligns across 9 bases. The specimen sequenced was ileal tissue. The TCR sequence derives from an adult with Crohn's disease. CDR3 in amino acids: CASSPGQGHQPQHF. CDR3 DNA sequence: TGTGCCAGCAGTCCGGGACAGGGACATCAGCCCCAGCATTTT.